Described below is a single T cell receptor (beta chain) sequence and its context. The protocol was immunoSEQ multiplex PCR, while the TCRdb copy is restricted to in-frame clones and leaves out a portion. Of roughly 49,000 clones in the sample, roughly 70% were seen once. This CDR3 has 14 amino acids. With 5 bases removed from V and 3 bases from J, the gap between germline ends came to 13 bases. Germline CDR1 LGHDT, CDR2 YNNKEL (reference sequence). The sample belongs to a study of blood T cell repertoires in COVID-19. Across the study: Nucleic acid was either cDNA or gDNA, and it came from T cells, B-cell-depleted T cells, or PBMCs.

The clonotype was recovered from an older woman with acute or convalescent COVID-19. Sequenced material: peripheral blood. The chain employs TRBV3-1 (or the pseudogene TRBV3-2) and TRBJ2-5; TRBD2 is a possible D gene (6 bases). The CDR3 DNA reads TGTGCCAGCAGCTCGGGACTGGAAAAAGAGACCCAGTACTTC. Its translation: CASSSGLEKETQYF.